These 11 T cell receptor beta chains were sequenced from one sample in a study of T cells of healthy individuals (dated by TCRdb to the late 2010s). Libraries were constructed by 5' RACE. The reads were generated on an Illumina MiSeq. TCRdb cleaned the public reads at Q25 with fastp, built clones with MiXCR and kept in-frame beta chains. Rows with one shared CDR3 protein collapse into an entry with the most common genes and DNA. The sample table holds tens of thousands of distinct CDR3 sequences, of which 4% to 5% were seen once. Over 8.5% of the sample lies in the top ten. All receptors come from a human donor in good health.

This clonotype was recorded many times. The chain uses TRBV27 and TRBJ1-6; no firm D call. This CDR3 is built from 14 residues. V dropped 7 bases and J dropped 11 bases, with 18 bases sitting between them. Looked up from germline, CDR1 is MNHEY and CDR2 is SMNVEV (reference sequence). The CDR3 loop reads CASTQDGARTPLHF. CDR3 nucleotides: TGTGCCAGCACCCAGGACGGAGCTAGGACACCCCTCCACTTT.

The chain is built from TRBV5-4 and TRBJ2-3, with D uncertain. The germline V gene has CDR1 SGHNT and CDR2 YYREEE (reference sequence). The CDR3 covers 13 residues. Deletions cut 1 base from V and 0 bases from J, with 3 bases between. The CDR3 sequence: CASSLQSTDTQYF. Here the CDR3 DNA reads TGTGCCAGCAGCTTGCAGAGCACAGATACGCAGTATTTT.

This clonotype was counted ten times or more. The J gene is TRBJ1-5, the V gene TRBV5-6; 11 nucleotides align to TRBD1. Germline CDR1 reads SGHDT; CDR2 reads YYEEEE. Trimming at V came to 4 bases and at J to 4 bases, leaving 16 bases not matched to a gene. The CDR3 has 19 residues. Here the CDR3 reads CASSPRDGTGGGPNQPQHF. The CDR3 bases are TGTGCCAGCAGCCCAAGAGACGGGACAGGGGGTGGTCCGAATCAGCCCCAGCATTTT.

This clonotype has at least ten counts. The V gene is TRBV20-1, the J gene TRBJ2-3; 8 nucleotides match TRBD1. Germline values: CDR1 DFQATT, CDR2 SNEGSKA (reference sequence). V shed 3 bases, J shed 2 bases, and the junction held 7 bases outside the gene matches. This CDR3 is built from 15 residues. The CDR3 coding sequence is TGCAGTGCTAGGGAAACAGGGGGTTCCACAGATACGCAGTATTTT. Protein product: CSARETGGSTDTQYF.

In this sample, this clonotype turned up many times. This chain connects TRBV15 to TRBJ2-6, with D perhaps given as TRBD1 or TRBD2 (5 bases each). CDR1 and CDR2 (germline): LNHNV, YYDKDF (reference sequence). V was cut by 4 bases and J by 1 base, with 11 bases left in between. The CDR3 extends over 16 amino acids. The CDR3: CATSTYGASGANVLTF. DNA of the CDR3: TGTGCCACCAGCACTTACGGGGCATCTGGGGCCAACGTCCTGACTTTC.

This clonotype has just a few counts. Here the CDR3 DNA reads TGTGCCAGCAGTGAACATTACAGCCATAGCAATCAGCCCCAGCATTTT. Protein product: CASSEHYSHSNQPQHF. The chain links TRBV6-1 to TRBJ1-5, with D uncertain. CDR3 length equals 16 residues. Deletions cut 2 bases from V and 0 bases from J, with 11 bases between. CDR1 and CDR2 (germline): MNHNS, SASEGT.

This clonotype was counted many times. This rearrangement joins TRBV5-1 to TRBJ2-1, with 9 bases fitting TRBD2. V shed 0 bases, J shed 8 bases, and the junction held 9 bases outside the gene matches. This CDR3 has 16 amino acids. Germline V gene lookup returns CDR1 SGHRS and CDR2 YFSETQ. The CDR3 is CASSLAAGGVVYEQFF. As DNA, the CDR3 is TGCGCCAGCAGCTTGGCGGCGGGGGGGGTGGTTTATGAGCAGTTCTTC.

This chain uses TRBV19 with TRBJ1-4; D unresolved. The V end lost 5 bases, the J end lost 0 bases, and 16 bases lay between the germline ends. CDR3 length: 17 amino acids. Per germline, CDR1 LNHDA and CDR2 SQIVND (reference sequence). CDR3 nucleotide sequence: TGTGCCAGTAGTTACAGTGGTTTGCCTACAACTAATGAAAAACTGTTTTTT. As protein: CASSYSGLPTTNEKLFF.

In its sample, this clonotype was seen many times. V gene TRBV20-1 combines with J gene TRBJ2-5; 15 bases agree with TRBD2. Germline-derived CDR1 and CDR2 are DFQATT and SNEGSKA (reference sequence). Losses at the gene ends were 0 bases for V and 5 bases for J; bases not matched to a gene: 10. The CDR3 is 18 amino acids. CDR3: CSAREMSGLAGGHETQYF. CDR3 DNA: TGCAGTGCTAGAGAGATGTCAGGACTAGCGGGGGGGCACGAGACCCAGTACTTC.

Ten or more counts support this clonotype. The chain links TRBV7-2 to TRBJ2-3; TRBD2 might be the D (5 bases). The CDR3 spans 14 residues. The germline gives CDR1 SGHTA, CDR2 FQGNSA. Trimming shortened V by 2 bases and J by 2 bases, and 8 bases separated the two germline ends. The CDR3 nucleotides are TGTGCCAGCAGCTTACGGGGAGCCACAGATACGCAGTATTTT. This sequence encodes CASSLRGATDTQYF.

The chain recombines TRBV27 with TRBJ2-7; a possible D gene is TRBD2 (5 bases). V was shortened by 3 bases and J by 2 bases, with 8 bases between the two germline ends. The CDR3 extends over 13 amino acids. CDR1 MNHEY and CDR2 SMNVEV come from the germline V gene (reference sequence). This CDR3 reads CASSLASTYEQYF. DNA of the CDR3: TGTGCCAGCAGTTTGGCTAGCACCTACGAGCAGTACTTC.